The 32 T cell receptor beta chains listed next were all sequenced from one sample in a study of response to subunit inactivated influenza vaccine. MiXCR, applied by TCRdb to the RT-PCR reads, yields one record per CDR3 protein. The table has about 800,000 distinct CDR3 sequences, less than 25% seen once. Sequencing was performed on PBMCs from blood, taken 4 to 6 days after vaccination. The source of these receptors is a man aged 45-60 years who received an inactivated influenza vaccine.

This clonotype was recorded a few times. This chain links TRBV7-9 with TRBJ2-2; 10 positions match TRBD2. This CDR3 comprises 17 residues. CDR1 is SEHNR and CDR2 is FQNEAQ in the germline V gene (reference sequence). The V gene end was trimmed by 0 bases and the J gene end by 6 bases; junction bases not matched to a gene: 7. This CDR3 reads CASSLALLAGVSGELFF. The CDR3 DNA sequence: TGTGCCAGCAGCTTAGCGTTGCTAGCGGGAGTATCCGGGGAGCTGTTTTTT. The full variable domain, in which reference TRBV7-9 and TRBJ2-2 provide the parts outside the CDR3, is DTGVSQNPRHKITKRGQNVTFRCDPISEHNRLYWYRQTLGQGPEFLTYFQNEAQLEKSRLLSDRFSAERPKGSFSTLEIQRTEQGDSAMYLCASSLALLAGVSGELFFGEGSRLTVL.

The rearrangement links TRBV5-1 to TRBJ2-2; 10 bases fit TRBD2. The V segment lost 7 bases and the J segment 5 bases; nucleotides outside the gene matches: 11. Germline CDR1 reads SGHRS; CDR2 reads YFSETQ. The CDR3 totals 16 residues. CDR3 in DNA: TGCGCCAGCGCGCTAGCGGGAGCGGTGAGGACCGGGGAGCTGTTTTTT. Its protein product is CASALAGAVRTGELFF.

A few counts support this clonotype. V usage is TRBV7-9 and J usage is TRBJ1-1; 8 nucleotides line up with TRBD1. After removal of 5 bases from V and 9 bases from J, the junction contained 5 bases not matched to a gene. Per germline, CDR1 SEHNR and CDR2 FQNEAQ (reference sequence). This CDR3 is built from 12 residues. The CDR3 protein is CASSPWDRQAFF. In DNA, the CDR3 is TGTGCCAGCAGCCCATGGGACAGGCAAGCTTTCTTT.

This clonotype showed up many times. V is TRBV12-3 or TRBV12-4 and J is TRBJ2-2; D gene ambiguous. V was trimmed by 8 bases and J by 5 bases, leaving 3 bases between them. This CDR3 region has 10 residues. CDR3 nucleotides: TGTGCCAGCGGGACCGGGGAGCTGTTTTTT. It encodes CASGTGELFF.

The chain employs TRBV5-1 and TRBJ2-1; the D call may be TRBD1 or TRBD2 (5 bases each). The CDR3 is 13 residues long. Trimming removed 3 bases from V and 4 bases from J, with 8 bases in between. Germline V gene data show CDR1 as SGHRS and CDR2 as YFSETQ. This CDR3 is CASSWDPYNEQFF. The CDR3 nucleotides read TGCGCCAGCAGCTGGGACCCGTACAATGAGCAGTTCTTC.

In this sample, this clonotype turned up a few times. Here the CDR3 reads CSARPHGTGDEKLFF. The CDR3 region has the DNA TGCAGTGCTAGACCGCACGGGACAGGGGATGAAAAACTGTTTTTT. The genes are TRBV20-1 and TRBJ1-4; 10 nucleotides match TRBD1. This CDR3 contains 15 residues. The V segment lost 2 bases and the J segment 6 bases; nucleotides outside the gene matches: 6. Germline V gives CDR1 DFQATT, CDR2 SNEGSKA (reference sequence).

The rearrangement uses TRBV5-8 and TRBJ2-5; maybe TRBD1 (6 bases). Trimming removed 4 bases at V and 4 bases at J, with 20 bases between. The CDR3 totals 16 residues. The germline V gene encodes CDR1 SGHTS and CDR2 YDEGEE. This CDR3 is CASSPPRRQGGETQYF. Written as DNA, the CDR3 is TGTGCCAGCAGCCCCCCGCGACGGCAAGGGGGAGAGACCCAGTACTTC. Full variable domain (outside the CDR3, taken from reference TRBV5-8 and TRBJ2-5): EAGVTQSPTHLIKTRGQQATLRCSPISGHTSVYWYQQALGLGLQFLLWYDEGEERNRGNFPPRFSGRQFPNYSSELNVNALELEDSALYLCASSPPRRQGGETQYFGPGTRLLVL.

This sequence joins TRBV6-1 and TRBJ2-5; D may correspond to TRBD1 or TRBD2 (5 bases each). CDR3 length equals 13 residues. The V end lost 6 bases, the J end lost 4 bases, and 12 bases lay between the germline ends. Germline V gives CDR1 MNHNS, CDR2 SASEGT. For the CDR3, the DNA is TGTGCCAGCAGGGGGGTCCCGGCAGAGACCCAGTACTTC. Protein: CASRGVPAETQYF.

This clonotype occurred once. The V call is TRBV20-1, the J call TRBJ2-3; D not resolved. With 4 bases removed from V and 1 base from J, the gap between germline ends came to 9 bases. This CDR3 has 13 residues. Germline V gene sequence: CDR1 DFQATT, CDR2 SNEGSKA (reference sequence). In DNA, the CDR3 is TGCAGTGCTAATAACCGTCGCACAGATACGCAGTATTTT. Translated, it gives CSANNRRTDTQYF.

This chain connects TRBV5-1 to TRBJ1-5; no reliable D call. The CDR3 has 14 residues. The V gene lost 5 bases and the J gene lost 9 bases, with 18 bases spanning the gap. From germline, CDR1 is SGHRS and CDR2 YFSETQ. CDR3 amino acids: CASRVDLGWSPQHF. The CDR3 DNA sequence: TGCGCCAGCAGGGTGGACCTCGGGTGGTCGCCCCAGCATTTT. The variable domain in full, with the rest retrieved from reference TRBV5-1 and TRBJ1-5, is KAGVTQTPRYLIKTRGQQVTLSCSPISGHRSVSWYQQTPGQGLQFLFEYFSETQRNKGNFPGRFSGRQFSNSRSEMNVSTLELGDSALYLCASRVDLGWSPQHFGDGTRLSIL.

There are a few counts of this clonotype. The chain employs TRBV6-1 and TRBJ2-5, with 7 bases fitting TRBD1. The V and J ends lost 5 bases and 2 bases, in that order; junction bases with no gene match: 11. Germline V gives CDR1 MNHNS, CDR2 SASEGT. This CDR3 contains 16 residues. The CDR3 region has the DNA TGTGCCAGCAGTCAAAACAGGGGCACCAAGCAAGAGACCCAGTACTTC. This gives the protein CASSQNRGTKQETQYF.

This clonotype was counted between two and nine times. The CDR3 loop reads CASSPTRRGGGYTF. The CDR3 coding sequence is TGTGCCAGCAGTCCTACCCGGAGGGGAGGCGGCTACACCTTC. The chain couples TRBV3-1 to TRBJ1-2; tentatively, D is TRBD1 (5 bases). The germline CDR1 and CDR2 sequences are LGHDT and YNNKEL (reference sequence). V was cut by 6 bases and J by 8 bases, with 19 bases left in between. The CDR3 has 14 residues.

In its sample, this clonotype was seen many times. This chain joins TRBV5-1 and TRBJ2-3; D gene ambiguous. With 0 bases removed from V and 5 bases from J, the gap between germline ends came to 7 bases. Per the germline V gene, CDR1 is SGHRS and CDR2 is YFSETQ. The CDR3 extends over 13 amino acids. The CDR3 DNA sequence: TGCGCCAGCAGCTTGGCTTCCGGAGATACGCAGTATTTT. Translated: CASSLASGDTQYF.

This CDR3 is CASSRVHGELFF. As DNA, the CDR3 is TGTGCCAGCAGTAGGGTCCACGGGGAGCTGTTTTTT. This chain uses TRBV12-3 or TRBV12-4 with TRBJ2-2; D not resolved. CDR3 size: 12 residues. V was pared by 5 bases and J by 7 bases, with 8 bases between.

The V call is TRBV7-9, the J call TRBJ1-1; no clear D. The CDR3 extends over 15 amino acids. Looked up from germline, CDR1 is SEHNR and CDR2 is FQNEAQ (reference sequence). V lost 1 base and J lost 4, with 13 bases in between. The CDR3 nucleotides are TGTGCCAGCAGCTTAGGCGGGCATATCAGCACTGAAGCTTTCTTT. Its translation is CASSLGGHISTEAFF.

The V call is TRBV11-2, the J call TRBJ2-5; D gene unclear. CDR1 is SGHAT and CDR2 is FQNNGV in the germline V gene. The CDR3 has 13 residues. Between the trimmed V and J ends, which lost 5 bases and 5 bases, there was a span of 12 bases. CDR3 nucleotides: TGTGCCAGCAGCCGGACCCTCCGGGAGACCCAGTACTTC. Its translation: CASSRTLRETQYF.

The rearrangement links TRBV5-1 to TRBJ1-2; 8 positions match TRBD1. V was pared by 5 bases and J by 5 bases, with 11 bases of the junction left unmatched. Germline V gene data show CDR1 as SGHRS and CDR2 as YFSETQ. The CDR3 extends over 15 amino acids. CDR3 nucleotides: TGCGCCAGCAGTTTAACGACAGGGGAGGTTTATGGCTACACCTTC. This encodes CASSLTTGEVYGYTF.

This clonotype was seen only a few times. V gene TRBV5-1 combines with J gene TRBJ2-4, with D unresolved. Trimming took 0 bases from V and 0 from J, leaving 7 bases between them. The CDR3 loop spans 15 amino acids. Per germline, CDR1 SGHRS and CDR2 YFSETQ. The CDR3 protein is CASSLVGIAKNIQYF. In DNA, the CDR3 is TGCGCCAGCAGCTTGGTTGGTATAGCCAAAAACATTCAGTACTTC.

This clonotype turned up a few times. The chain uses TRBV28 and TRBJ1-1, with D unclear. Germline-derived CDR1 and CDR2 are MDHEN and SYDVKM. With 1 base removed from V and 1 base from J, the gap between germline ends came to 7 bases. The CDR3 length is 14 residues. The CDR3 DNA reads TGTGCCAGCAGTTTATACATTAGGAACACTGAAGCTTTCTTT. Its translation: CASSLYIRNTEAFF. The variable domain in full, completed from reference TRBV28 and TRBJ1-1, reads DVKVTQSSRYLVKRTGEKVFLECVQDMDHENMFWYRQDPGLGLRLIYFSYDVKMKEKGDIPEGYSVSREKKERFSLILESASTNQTSMYLCASSLYIRNTEAFFGQGTRLTVV.

This clonotype was counted a few times. V and J are TRBV7-2 and TRBJ2-1, with D possibly being TRBD1 (7 bases). The CDR3 is 14 residues long. In germline, CDR1 is SGHTA, CDR2 FQGNSA. The V end lost 1 base, the J end lost 7 bases, and 11 bases lay between the germline ends. CDR3 DNA: TGTGCCAGCAGCTTAGATTCAGGGGGGAATGAGCAGTTCTTC. It encodes CASSLDSGGNEQFF. The variable domain in full, with the rest retrieved from reference TRBV7-2 and TRBJ2-1, is GAGVSQSPSNKVTEKGKDVELRCDPISGHTALYWYRQSLGQGLEFLIYFQGNSAPDKSGLPSDRFSAERTGGSVSTLTIQRTQQEDSAVYLCASSLDSGGNEQFFGPGTRLTVL.

This clonotype was found a few times. The rearrangement links TRBV10-3 to TRBJ2-3; 7 positions match TRBD2. The germline gives CDR1 ENHRY, CDR2 SYGVKD. V lost 11 bases to trimming and J lost 0 bases; unmatched junction nucleotides: 8. The CDR3 covers 14 residues. CDR3 amino acids: CASAGAPSTDTQYF. The CDR3 nucleotides are TGTGCCTCCGCGGGAGCCCCTAGCACAGATACGCAGTATTTT.

There are a few counts of this clonotype. The rearrangement uses TRBV15 and TRBJ2-5; D is unresolved. Looked up from germline, CDR1 is LNHNV and CDR2 is YYDKDF (reference sequence). This CDR3 comprises 15 residues. The V end was cut by 0 bases, the J end by 1 base, with 9 bases between. The CDR3 sequence: CATSRDQVTQETQYF. Here the CDR3 DNA reads TGTGCCACCAGCAGAGATCAGGTCACCCAAGAGACCCAGTACTTC.

The chain couples TRBV12-3 or TRBV12-4 to TRBJ2-7; D ambiguous. Trimming stripped 0 bases from V and 7 bases from J, with 10 bases between. There are 13 residues in the CDR3. CDR3 DNA: TGTGCCAGCAGTTTAGCGGTAGCCAGGGAGCAGTACTTC. Protein sequence: CASSLAVAREQYF.

This clonotype appeared a few times. The chain links TRBV28 to TRBJ2-1; 11 nucleotides align to TRBD2. Germline values: CDR1 MDHEN, CDR2 SYDVKM. The junction had 8 bases not matched to a gene; V was cut back by 6 bases and J by 7 bases. The CDR3 is 15 amino acids. The CDR3 loop reads CASSLLAGVVNEQFF. The CDR3 DNA reads TGTGCCAGCAGCTTACTAGCGGGAGTGGTGAATGAGCAGTTCTTC.

This chain links TRBV4-1 with TRBJ1-6; D is ambiguous. The CDR3 has 16 residues. In germline, CDR1 is MGHRA, CDR2 YSYEKL. Trimming left V 0 bases short and J 6 bases short, with 12 bases between. The CDR3 nucleotides read TGCGCCAGCAGCCAAGAATCGGCCAGTCGTAATTCACCCCTCCACTTT. It encodes CASSQESASRNSPLHF.

This clonotype was seen a handful of times. The rearrangement links TRBV20-1 to TRBJ1-5, with a possible D match to TRBD1 (5 bases). This CDR3 has 14 residues. The germline V and J ends were trimmed by 1 base and 0 bases, with 7 bases remaining between them. Germline V gene sequence: CDR1 DFQATT, CDR2 SNEGSKA (reference sequence). In nucleotides, the CDR3 is TGCAGTGCTAGAGCCGGGGCTAGCAATCAGCCCCAGCATTTT. The encoded protein is CSARAGASNQPQHF.

This clonotype has a count of ten or more. V is TRBV6-2 or TRBV6-3 and J is TRBJ2-5; D is unresolved. This CDR3 is built from 14 residues. CDR1 is MNHEY and CDR2 is SVGEGT in the germline V gene. The V end lost 0 bases, the J end lost 2 bases, and 7 bases lay between the germline ends. Here the CDR3 reads CASSYSSVQETQYF. CDR3 DNA: TGTGCCAGCAGTTACTCGTCGGTTCAAGAGACCCAGTACTTC.

The rearrangement links TRBV28 to TRBJ1-2, with D possibly matching TRBD1 (5 bases). V dropped 6 bases and J dropped 3 bases, with 17 bases sitting between them. The CDR3 is 15 residues long. The germline CDR1 and CDR2 sequences are MDHEN and SYDVKM. CDR3 DNA: TGTGCCAGCAGCAAAACCAGGGAAGGGGACTATGGCTACACCTTC. Protein: CASSKTREGDYGYTF.

The gene calls are TRBV29-1 and TRBJ2-1; D may be TRBD1 (7 bases). V lost 7 bases to trimming and J lost 6 bases, with 16 bases between them. Germline V lookup: CDR1 SQVTM, CDR2 ANQGSEA. The CDR3 sequence is 13 residues long. The CDR3 coding sequence is TGCAGCGCCCAGGCAGGGGGGCGCAATGAGCAGTTCTTC. Amino acids: CSAQAGGRNEQFF.

The sample holds a few counts of this clonotype. This rearrangement joins TRBV4-3 to TRBJ2-7; D remains ambiguous. The germline gives CDR1 LGHNA, CDR2 YSLEER. The V end lost 1 base, the J end lost 1 base, and 11 bases lay between the germline ends. The CDR3 sequence is 15 residues long. CDR3 residues: CASSQGLGASYEQYF. As DNA, the CDR3 is TGCGCCAGCAGCCAAGGGCTGGGCGCTTCCTACGAGCAGTACTTC.

This clonotype was counted at least ten times. The rearrangement joins TRBV18 to TRBJ1-1, with unresolved D. Per the germline V gene, CDR1 is KGHSH and CDR2 is LQKENI. The CDR3 is made up of 13 amino acids. Between the trimmed V and J ends, which lost 2 bases and 3 bases, there was a span of 7 bases. The CDR3 spells CASSPFRDTEAFF. In DNA form, the CDR3 reads TGTGCCAGCTCACCATTTAGGGACACTGAAGCTTTCTTT.

In this sample, this clonotype turned up many times. The chain couples TRBV6-5 to TRBJ2-7; TRBD2 might be the D (5 bases). The CDR3 runs to 13 residues. Germline V gives CDR1 MNHEY, CDR2 SVGAGI. V was shortened by 2 bases and J by 3 bases, with 8 bases between the two germline ends. The CDR3 loop reads CASSYEGDYEQYF. CDR3 nucleotide sequence: TGTGCCAGCAGTTACGAGGGAGACTACGAGCAGTACTTC.